Below, 11 T cell receptor beta chains from the same sample are listed, as sequenced in a study of shared clonotypes between healthy human individuals. Profiled with immunoSEQ multiplex PCR; TCRdb holds only in-frame clones, not every one. Of 2 million to 2.5 million clones listed, about 94% were seen once; the top ten hold roughly 0.13%. What was sequenced was naive CD4+ T cells sorted from blood. Subset defined: CD45RA+ positively selected. The source of these receptors is a man between 18 and 29 years old in good health.

The V gene is TRBV5-3, the J gene TRBJ2-3, with 13 bases lining up with TRBD2. TRBV5-3 is designated an ORF whose function remains uncertain. This CDR3 spans 16 amino acids. With V trimmed by 4 bases and J by 5 bases, 7 bases remained unmatched. The CDR3 sequence: CARSTGLAGVKDTQYF. The CDR3 region has the DNA TGTGCCAGAAGCACCGGACTAGCGGGAGTAAAAGATACGCAGTATTTT.

V is TRBV28 and J is TRBJ1-1; no definite D call. CDR1 MDHEN and CDR2 SYDVKM come from the germline V gene. The CDR3 covers 13 residues. V dropped 7 bases and J dropped 1 base, with 10 bases sitting between them. The CDR3 DNA sequence: TGTGCCAGCACCCTTTTAAAGAACACTGAAGCTTTCTTT. Its translation: CASTLLKNTEAFF.

V is TRBV27 and J is TRBJ2-4, with D perhaps matching TRBD1 (6 bases). Between the trimmed V and J ends, which lost 7 bases and 0 bases, there was a span of 16 bases. CDR3 length equals 16 residues. Germline CDR1 reads MNHEY; CDR2 reads SMNVEV (reference sequence). CDR3: CASTAWGPGAKNIQYF. The CDR3 nucleotides read TGTGCCAGCACCGCGTGGGGGCCGGGAGCCAAAAACATTCAGTACTTC.

This clone was observed once. The chain employs TRBV6-5 and TRBJ2-7, with a tentative D call TRBD2 (5 bases). Germline V gene data show CDR1 as MNHEY and CDR2 as SVGAGI. This CDR3 has 15 residues. V shed 8 bases and J shed 3 bases, with 20 bases lying between them. CDR3 residues: CASGLAAPPYYEQYF. CDR3 in DNA: TGTGCCAGCGGACTCGCGGCTCCCCCCTACTACGAGCAGTACTTC.

The J gene is TRBJ2-2, the V gene TRBV5-4, with TRBD2 matching over 10 bases. Germline trimming cut 5 bases from V and 7 bases from J; bases unmatched to any gene: 14. The length of the CDR3 is 17 residues. The germline gives CDR1 SGHNT, CDR2 YYREEE (reference sequence). This CDR3 reads CASSGQREGRLLGELFF. In DNA form, the CDR3 reads TGTGCCAGCAGTGGGCAGCGGGAGGGCCGTCTGCTCGGGGAGCTGTTTTTT. The entire variable domain, with the rest obtained from reference TRBV5-4 and TRBJ2-2, is as follows: ETGVTQSPTHLIKTRGQQVTLRCSSQSGHNTVSWYQQALGQGPQFIFQYYREEENGRGNFPPRFSGLQFPNYSSELNVNALELDDSALYLCASSGQREGRLLGELFFGEGSRLTVL.

The chain combines TRBV6-5 with TRBJ2-7, with 10 nucleotides matching TRBD1. Trimming cost V 2 bases and J 5 bases; bases outside gene matches: 9. Germline lookup yields CDR1 MNHEY and CDR2 SVGAGI. This CDR3 region has 16 residues. In DNA, the CDR3 is TGTGCCAGCAGTTACCTTGGGATCGGACAGGGGGACGAGCAGTACTTC. Its protein product is CASSYLGIGQGDEQYF.

The chain combines TRBV7-9 with TRBJ2-5, with 11 bases matching TRBD1. V dropped 7 bases and J dropped 2; count of bases not matched to a gene: 12. The CDR3 is made up of 17 amino acids. CDR1 and CDR2 (germline): SEHNR, FQNEAQ (reference sequence). CDR3 DNA sequence: TGTGCCAGCAATTGTACCCACCGGGACAGGGGGCAAGAGACCCAGTACTTC. Encoded protein: CASNCTHRDRGQETQYF.

The V call is TRBV6-6, the J call TRBJ2-1; 11 bases match TRBD2. Germline lookup yields CDR1 MNHNY and CDR2 SVGAGI (reference sequence). The CDR3 spans 16 residues. Losses at the gene ends were 2 bases for V and 2 bases for J; bases not matched to a gene: 2. The DNA for the CDR3 is TGTGCCAGCAGTTACGGGACTAGCGGCACCTACAATGAGCAGTTCTTC. Amino acid sequence: CASSYGTSGTYNEQFF.

J is TRBJ1-2 and V is TRBV6-1; D uncertain. The CDR3 is made up of 11 amino acids. Germline V CDR1 and CDR2: MNHNS, SASEGT. V lost 10 bases to trimming and J lost 6 bases, with 12 bases between them. The CDR3 DNA follows: TGTGCCACCCCCCGGTGGGATGGCTACACCTTC. Translated: CATPRWDGYTF.

The chain carries TRBV6-5 and TRBJ1-3; D is uncertain. The germline gives CDR1 MNHEY, CDR2 SVGAGI. The V end lost 2 bases, the J end lost 4 bases, and 15 bases lay between the germline ends. CDR3 size: 16 residues. The CDR3 coding sequence is TGTGCCAGCAGTTACGAGGCCTCGGGAGTCGGAAACACCATATATTTT. This encodes CASSYEASGVGNTIYF.

On this clone itself: The same CDR3 is also encoded by other DNA sequences in this sample. The V call is TRBV6-5, the J call TRBJ1-6, with D maybe TRBD1 (6 bases). The CDR3 consists of 12 residues. Trimming removed 7 bases from V and 8 bases from J, with 9 bases in between. Germline assignment: CDR1 MNHEY and CDR2 SVGAGI. The CDR3 spells CASTRGDSPLHF. Written as DNA, the CDR3 is TGTGCCAGCACCAGGGGTGATTCACCCCTCCACTTT.